This TCR beta chain was captured by sequencing in a study of cytomegalovirus exposure and HLA in healthy donors. Study-wide context: A preliminary data release comprised approximately 85 million unique TCRs obtained from HLA-typed donors.

Worth noting for this clone: Its antigen is unknown.

PCR amplification relied on 60 Vbeta primers (plus 13 Jbeta primers). This table comes from immunoSEQ multiplex PCR, and its TCRdb copy is limited to in-frame clones, with some not included. The sample carries approximately 80,000 clones, roughly 75% recorded once. The CDR3 loop spans 15 amino acids. The germline gives CDR1 KGHSH, CDR2 LQKENI. The germline V and J ends were trimmed by 4 bases and 5 bases, with 17 bases remaining between them. Findings of the study overall: TCR beta V segments were, for the most part, productive about 90% or about 30% of the time in an earlier analysis.

The chain has TRBV18 and TRBJ2-5, with D perhaps matching TRBD2 (6 bases). Sequencing was performed on PBMCs. This TCR was sampled from a man in his fifties or sixties in good health and CMV-seronegative. Here the CDR3 reads CASSLLPEAGETQYF. CDR3 in DNA: TGTGCCAGCTCACTACTCCCTGAGGCGGGGGAGACCCAGTACTTC. The variable domain in full, with the rest retrieved from reference TRBV18 and TRBJ2-5, is NAGVMQNPRHLVRRRGQEARLRCSPMKGHSHVYWYRQLPEEGLKFMVYLQKENIIDESGMPKERFSAEFPKEGPSILRIQQVVRGDSAAYFCASSLLPEAGETQYFGPGTRLLVL.